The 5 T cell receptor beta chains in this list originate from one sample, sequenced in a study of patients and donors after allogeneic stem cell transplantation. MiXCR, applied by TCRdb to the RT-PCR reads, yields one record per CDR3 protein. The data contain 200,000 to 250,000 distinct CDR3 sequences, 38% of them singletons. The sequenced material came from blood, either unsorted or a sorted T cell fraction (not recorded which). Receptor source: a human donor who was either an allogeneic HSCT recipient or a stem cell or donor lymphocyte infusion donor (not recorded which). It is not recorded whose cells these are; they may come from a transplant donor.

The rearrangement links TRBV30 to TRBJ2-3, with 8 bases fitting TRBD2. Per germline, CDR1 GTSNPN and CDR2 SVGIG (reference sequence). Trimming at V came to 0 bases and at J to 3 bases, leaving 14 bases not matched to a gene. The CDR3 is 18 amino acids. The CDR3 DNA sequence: TGTGCCTGGAGTGTGAGTGGACTAGCTTCCATCTATACAGATACGCAGTATTTT. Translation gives CAWSVSGLASIYTDTQYF.

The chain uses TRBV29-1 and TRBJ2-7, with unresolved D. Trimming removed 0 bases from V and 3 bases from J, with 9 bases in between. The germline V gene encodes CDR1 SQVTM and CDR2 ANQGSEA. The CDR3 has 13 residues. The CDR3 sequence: CSVEDLGSYEQYF. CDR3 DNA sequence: TGCAGCGTTGAAGATCTAGGCAGCTACGAGCAGTACTTC.

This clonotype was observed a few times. The CDR3 DNA follows: TGTGCCATCAGGGATGGGACAAAAACTAGCACAGATACGCAGTATTTT. This translates into CAIRDGTKTSTDTQYF. V is TRBV10-3 and J is TRBJ2-3; possibly TRBD1 for D (6 bases). Germline CDR1 reads ENHRY; CDR2 reads SYGVKD. The CDR3 sequence is 16 residues long. Trimming took off 6 bases at V and 0 bases at J, with 16 bases between the two ends.

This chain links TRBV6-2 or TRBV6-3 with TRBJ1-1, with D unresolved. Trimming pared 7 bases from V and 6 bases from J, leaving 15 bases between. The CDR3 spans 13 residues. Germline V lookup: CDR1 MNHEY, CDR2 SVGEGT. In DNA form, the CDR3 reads TGTGCCAGCACCTCGCCGGAGGACGCTGAAGCTTTCTTT. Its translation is CASTSPEDAEAFF.

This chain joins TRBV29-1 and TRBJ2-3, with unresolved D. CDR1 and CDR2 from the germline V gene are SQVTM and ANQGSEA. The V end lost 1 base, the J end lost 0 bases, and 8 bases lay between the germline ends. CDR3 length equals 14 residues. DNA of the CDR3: TGCAGCGTTGAAGTGGGCCGTAGCACAGATACGCAGTATTTT. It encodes CSVEVGRSTDTQYF.